In this sample, the clone carrying this T cell receptor (beta chain) turned up a few times. Its antigen is not identified. TCRdb reprocessed the 5' RACE reads via MiXCR and lists one record per CDR3 protein. The table includes around 250,000 distinct CDR3 sequences, roughly 10% detected once. The sample originates from a study of CD8 T cells in ankylosing spondylitis. This CDR3 has 12 amino acids. From germline, CDR1 is SEHNR and CDR2 FQNEAQ (reference sequence). Findings of the study overall: As reported, disease-linked clones showed significant enrichment in matched ankylosing spondylitis synovial fluid.

The chain is built from TRBV7-9 and TRBJ2-2, with no clear D. Sequencing used blood, either unsorted or a sorted T cell fraction (not recorded which). The receptor was derived from a male donor with ankylosing spondylitis or in good health (not recorded which). The CDR3 DNA follows: TGTGTCGTTAGATGGCCGGCCGGGGAGCTGTTTTTT. Translation gives CVVRWPAGELFF.